This T cell receptor (beta chain) emerged from a study of T cells in Graves' hyperthyroidism and ophthalmopathy. Study-level findings and limits: The model's output predicted ophthalmopathy at a median of about 6.5 months prior to onset.

Those with hyperthyroidism were 18 to 65 years old, newly diagnosed, and ill for under 2 months. Not enrolled were patients with uncontrolled infection, other autoimmune disease, pregnancy or lactation. Clinical symptoms, serum thyroxine, TRAb, thyroid ultrasound and orbital computed tomography informed diagnoses. The source material, RNA transcripts, was used to amplify TCR beta CDR3 regions. The TCR CDR3 was amplified in a first-round RT-PCR using the HTBI primer set. Each CDR3 protein gets one entry after TCRdb re-called the multiplex PCR reads with MiXCR. This table holds hundreds of thousands of distinct CDR3 sequences, around 15% found once. This clonotype was picked up many times. Its specificity is not known. Germline lookup yields CDR1 LGHDT and CDR2 YNNKEL (reference sequence). The CDR3 totals 15 residues. V lost 1 base and J lost 6, with 14 bases in between.

This clonotype was sampled from a woman aged 40 to 50 with Graves' hyperthyroidism. Sequenced input: blood. The chain links TRBV3-1 to TRBJ2-3; weak D call: TRBD2 (6 bases). In nucleotides, the CDR3 is TGTGCCAGCAGCCAAGTTGTTCGGGGGACGGATACGCAGTATTTT. This encodes CASSQVVRGTDTQYF.